This T cell receptor (beta chain) was observed in a study of regulatory T cells in long-lasting Graves disease. Study as a whole: Newly diagnosed Graves' patients took antithyroid drugs under 3 months.

Germline CDR1 and CDR2: MDHEN and SYDVKM. The CDR3 totals 15 residues. V shed 5 bases, J shed 2 bases, and the junction held 4 bases outside the gene matches. Arm-PCR of CDR3 regions and iRepertoire HTBI primers were used to build TCR beta libraries. TCRdb ran MiXCR on the multiplex PCR reads and lists one entry per CDR3 protein. The sample yields 300,000 to 400,000 distinct CDR3 sequences, over 15% seen once. Indicated time point: newly diagnosed GD, antithyroid drugs for less than 3 months. The TCR library was prepared using RNA isolated from PBMCs. Diagnoses of Graves' disease were made by American Thyroid Association guidelines. At least ten counts were recorded for this clonotype. These records were also assigned to another study, of T cells in Graves' hyperthyroidism and ophthalmopathy. That report adds: Subjects aged 18 to 65 presented with newly diagnosed hyperthyroidism of less than 2 months' duration. HTBI primers were employed in a first-round RT-PCR of the TCR CDR3.

The clonotype was recovered from a man aged 40-49 years with Graves disease. The specimen was peripheral blood mononuclear cells (PBMCs), collected at new diagnosis, from a patient treated with antithyroid drugs. The V call is TRBV28, the J call TRBJ1-5; 9 bases agree with TRBD1. As DNA, the CDR3 is TGTGCCAGCAGTAAAGACAGGGGGGGCAATCAGCCCCAGCATTTT. This encodes CASSKDRGGNQPQHF.